The clone carrying this T cell receptor (beta chain) appeared a few times. Its antigen is as yet unknown. Whole-study findings and limits: In terms of TCR gene usage, tumor memory CD4+ T cells clustered together with blood and lymph node memory CD4+ cells, as well as with lymph node naive CD4+ cells.

MiXCR was run by TCRdb on the 5' RACE reads, yielding one entry per CDR3 protein. The repertoire has some 40,000 distinct CDR3 sequences, just under 30% of them found once; the top ten carry around 4%. CDR3 length: 13 amino acids. V lost 3 bases and J lost 8, with 11 bases in between. Germline CDR1 MNHNS, CDR2 SASEGT. The chain recombines TRBV6-1 with TRBJ2-1; D not certain. Sequencing was done on a sample of memory CD4+ T cells sorted from a lymph node. The subset was: memory CD4+ T cells, CD4+CD45RO+CD25-. This TCR was recovered from a female donor with breast cancer. The chain's CDR3 is CASSESLPDEQFF. The CDR3 region has the DNA TGTGCCAGCAGTGAGTCTCTTCCAGATGAGCAGTTCTTC.